One sample yielded the 3 T cell receptor beta chains listed below, sequenced in a study of blood T cells in healthy people across ages. Next came a second PCR, run for roughly 7 to 12 cycles, which used a sample-barcoded 5' primer along with a J-beta primer mix. TCRdb called the 5' RACE reads again in MiXCR, with one record for every CDR3 protein. The repertoire holds around 850,000 distinct CDR3 sequences, with 35% to 40% as singletons. Material: blood. These receptors were obtained from a man in his late teens or twenties in good health.

The chain joins TRBV20-1 to TRBJ1-4; 7 nucleotides agree with TRBD1. The CDR3 consists of 16 residues. CDR1 and CDR2 (germline): DFQATT, SNEGSKA (reference sequence). V was clipped by 1 base and J by 4 bases; unmatched bases: 9. CDR3 nucleotides: TGCAGTGCTAGAGTCCCCCAGGGGGGTGGTAATGAAAAACTGTTTTTT. Translating it yields CSARVPQGGGNEKLFF.

Ten or more counts support this clonotype. The V call is TRBV7-2, the J call TRBJ2-1; D is unclear. The CDR3 length is 12 residues. The germline V gene has CDR1 SGHTA and CDR2 FQGNSA. V dropped 5 bases and J dropped 7 bases, with 9 bases sitting between them. In DNA form, the CDR3 reads TGTGCCAGCAGCGGGTGGGGTAATGAGCAGTTCTTC. Its translation is CASSGWGNEQFF.

This clonotype has ten or more counts. An end of the junction differs from the germline gene, which may be a read error. The CDR3 DNA reads as TGCGCCAGCAGCCCGAGCGGGGGGGGCTACAATGAGCAGTTCTTC. Protein sequence: CASSPSGGGYNEQFF. The gene calls are TRBV12-3 or TRBV12-4 and TRBJ2-1, with 10 bases that match TRBD2. This CDR3 comprises 15 residues.